The 21 T cell receptor beta chains below all came from one sample that was sequenced in a study of blood T cell repertoires in COVID-19. The repertoire was sequenced with immunoSEQ multiplex PCR; TCRdb's copy has only in-frame clones and lacks some. Counted here are some 390,000 clones, over 75% occurring once; the ten biggest clones make up approximately 2.5%. The sample comprised peripheral blood. Source of these receptors: a woman aged 55-69 years with COVID-19, enrolled during active disease.

This chain uses TRBV24-1 with TRBJ2-2, with 10 nucleotides matching TRBD1. The CDR3 spans 17 residues. In germline, CDR1 is KGHDR, CDR2 SFDVKD. Germline trimming cut 2 bases from V and 4 bases from J; bases unmatched to any gene: 6. This CDR3 reads CATSDYKRTGGTGELFF. CDR3 DNA: TGTGCCACCAGTGATTACAAGCGGACAGGGGGCACCGGGGAGCTGTTTTTT.

A single count supports this clone. The chain has TRBV10-3 and TRBJ2-3; D not resolved. CDR1 is ENHRY, CDR2 SYGVKD, per germline. V lost 8 bases to trimming and J lost 1 base, with 7 bases between them. This CDR3 region has 12 residues. CDR3 nucleotides: TGTGCCATCGGCAGCGGCACAGATACGCAGTATTTT. It is translated as CAIGSGTDTQYF.

The genes are TRBV6-4 and TRBJ1-1, with 7 bases aligning to TRBD1. V dropped 8 bases and J dropped 0; count of bases not matched to a gene: 9. The CDR3 is 15 residues long. Germline V gene sequence: CDR1 MRHNA, CDR2 SNTAGT. The CDR3 DNA reads TGTGCCAGCCGCGCCGAGGGGGCCATGAACACTGAAGCTTTCTTT. It codes for CASRAEGAMNTEAFF.

The chain employs TRBV5-4 and TRBJ1-2, with 9 bases identical to TRBD1. Per the germline V gene, CDR1 is SGHNT and CDR2 is YYREEE (reference sequence). The length of the CDR3 is 15 residues. Trimming removed 2 bases from V and 4 bases from J; junction bases left unmatched: 6. The CDR3 DNA follows: TGTGCCAGCAGCTTCCCGGGACAGGGAATCTATGGCTACACCTTC. As protein: CASSFPGQGIYGYTF.

This clone came up a few times. This chain links TRBV9 with TRBJ2-7; 11 bases match TRBD1. Germline CDR1 SGDLS, CDR2 YYNGEE. There are 14 residues in the CDR3. Losses at the gene ends were 4 bases for V and 6 bases for J; bases not matched to a gene: 6. The CDR3 DNA sequence: TGTGCCAGCAGCCCACGGACAGGGGGCGGCGAGCAGTACTTC. Amino acids: CASSPRTGGGEQYF.

This rearrangement joins TRBV3-1 (or the pseudogene TRBV3-2) to TRBJ2-7; TRBD2 is a possible D gene (7 bases). V was shortened by 0 bases and J by 5 bases, with 17 bases between the two germline ends. This CDR3 comprises 16 residues. Germline-derived CDR1 and CDR2 are LGHDT and YNNKEL (reference sequence). The CDR3 here is CASSQDFVSGGDEQYF. CDR3 in DNA: TGTGCCAGCAGCCAAGATTTTGTGTCGGGGGGCGACGAGCAGTACTTC.

This chain uses TRBV6-6 with TRBJ2-7; a weak D match, TRBD1 (6 bases). The CDR3 loop spans 13 amino acids. The V and J ends lost 5 bases and 5 bases respectively, with 13 bases between them. CDR1 is MNHNY, CDR2 SVGAGI, per germline (reference sequence). The CDR3, as DNA: TGTGCCAGCAGTAACAGAAACAGGGACGAGCAGTACTTC. It specifies CASSNRNRDEQYF.

The V call is TRBV29-1, the J call TRBJ2-7; D is unclear. With 7 bases removed from V and 4 bases from J, the gap between germline ends came to 11 bases. CDR3 length: 11 amino acids. The germline V gene has CDR1 SQVTM and CDR2 ANQGSEA. CDR3 loop: CSGRLGYEQYF. The CDR3 bases are TGCAGCGGGAGACTTGGGTACGAGCAGTACTTC.

The CDR3 is CASRTGSSYNSPLHF. The CDR3, as DNA: TGTGCCAGCAGGACAGGGAGCTCCTATAATTCACCCCTCCACTTT. The chain employs TRBV27 and TRBJ1-6; 7 bases fit TRBD1. Unmatched junction bases numbered 2, after V lost 6 bases and J lost 0 bases. Germline V CDR1 and CDR2: MNHEY, SMNVEV (reference sequence). The CDR3 consists of 15 residues.

The gene calls are TRBV18 and TRBJ1-3; tentative D call: TRBD1 (5 bases). Trimming shortened V by 2 bases and J by 5 bases, and 19 bases separated the two germline ends. From germline, CDR1 is KGHSH and CDR2 LQKENI. The CDR3 runs 17 residues. In nucleotides, the CDR3 is TGTGCCAGCTCACCAACGAAGGCAGGGTCGCTGAGAAACACCATATATTTT. Its protein product is CASSPTKAGSLRNTIYF.

This chain links TRBV7-9 with TRBJ1-1; TRBD1 agrees at 9 bases. The germline V gene encodes CDR1 SEHNR and CDR2 FQNEAQ (reference sequence). This CDR3 has 14 amino acids. Germline trimming cut 5 bases from V and 1 base from J; bases unmatched to any gene: 2. CDR3 sequence: CASSEQGANTEAFF. CDR3 bases: TGTGCCAGCAGCGAACAGGGGGCGAACACTGAAGCTTTCTTT.

The rearrangement uses TRBV5-1 and TRBJ2-7; TRBD2 agrees at 10 bases. CDR1 and CDR2 (germline): SGHRS, YFSETQ. The CDR3 contains 14 residues. With V trimmed by 1 base and J by 7 bases, 5 bases remained unmatched. The CDR3 region is CASSLSGGAGEQYF. CDR3 coding DNA: TGCGCCAGCAGCTTGAGCGGGGGGGCTGGGGAGCAGTACTTC.

The chain joins TRBV7-2 to TRBJ1-4; D not certain. The CDR3 runs 15 residues. From germline, CDR1 is SGHTA and CDR2 FQGNSA. V was clipped by 1 base and J by 3 bases, with 9 bases between them. The CDR3 DNA reads as TGTGCCAGCAGCTTAGAGAGGGCACCTAATGAAAAACTGTTTTTT. Its protein is CASSLERAPNEKLFF.

This clone was picked up a small number of times. The chain is built from TRBV6-5 and TRBJ2-3; D may be TRBD2 (5 bases). Germline values: CDR1 MNHEY, CDR2 SVGAGI. The length of the CDR3 is 14 residues. V lost 5 bases and J 2 bases, leaving 11 bases between the germline ends. CDR3 in DNA: TGTGCCAGCAGTCTCGGACTTGCCACAGATACGCAGTATTTT. It codes for CASSLGLATDTQYF.

The rearrangement uses TRBV11-2 and TRBJ2-3, with D maybe TRBD2 (7 bases). Trimming cost V 5 bases and J 4 bases, with 22 bases left between them. The germline CDR1 and CDR2 sequences are SGHAT and FQNNGV. The CDR3 has 17 residues. The CDR3 sequence: CASSHGGGLATSDTQYF. CDR3 nucleotide sequence: TGTGCCAGCAGCCACGGCGGGGGCCTAGCCACTTCAGATACGCAGTATTTT.

The chain links TRBV24-1 to TRBJ2-5; 7 positions match TRBD1. After removal of 5 bases from V and 1 base from J, the junction contained 6 bases not matched to a gene. The CDR3 has 15 residues. The germline gives CDR1 KGHDR, CDR2 SFDVKD. The CDR3 sequence is CATSARGTAQETQYF. CDR3 coding DNA: TGTGCCACCAGTGCCCGTGGGACAGCCCAAGAGACCCAGTACTTC.

The chain employs TRBV6-1 and TRBJ2-7; tentatively, D is TRBD2 (5 bases). This CDR3 has 14 residues. Germline V gene lookup returns CDR1 MNHNS and CDR2 SASEGT. V dropped 0 bases and J dropped 3 bases, with 9 bases sitting between them. CDR3 sequence: CASSEAGEIYEQYF. As DNA, the CDR3 is TGTGCCAGCAGTGAAGCTGGGGAGATCTACGAGCAGTACTTC.

The CDR3 DNA is TGTGCCAGCAGCCAAGACAGGAGTAATAATGAAAAACTGTTTTTT. Residues: CASSQDRSNNEKLFF. V gene TRBV5-6 combines with J gene TRBJ1-4, with D perhaps TRBD1 (6 bases). This CDR3 has 15 residues. V dropped 4 bases and J dropped 4 bases, with 14 bases sitting between them. Germline V gives CDR1 SGHDT, CDR2 YYEEEE.

V gene TRBV20-1 combines with J gene TRBJ2-1; TRBD2 agrees at 8 bases. The CDR3 extends over 11 amino acids. V was pared by 8 bases and J by 6 bases, with 3 bases of the junction left unmatched. Per the germline V gene, CDR1 is DFQATT and CDR2 is SNEGSKA (reference sequence). CDR3 loop: CSPGGGNEQFF. CDR3 bases: TGCAGTCCCGGGGGGGGCAATGAGCAGTTCTTC.

The J gene is TRBJ2-6, the V gene TRBV9; TRBD1 aligns across 10 bases. CDR3 length: 18 residues. The J segment lost 0 bases and the V segment lost 2 bases, leaving 5 bases of the junction unmatched. Looked up from germline, CDR1 is SGDLS and CDR2 is YYNGEE. CDR3 amino acids: CASSVPGQGTSGANVLTF. The DNA of the CDR3 is TGTGCCAGCAGCGTCCCGGGACAGGGGACCTCTGGGGCCAACGTCCTGACTTTC.

This clone has just one count. This sequence joins TRBV28 and TRBJ1-2; D might be TRBD1 (6 bases). The CDR3 sequence is 13 residues long. V was cut by 5 bases and J by 2 bases, with 9 bases left in between. Germline V lookup: CDR1 MDHEN, CDR2 SYDVKM. CDR3 coding DNA: TGTGCCAGCAGTCCAGGACAGAACTATGGCTACACCTTC. Translating gives CASSPGQNYGYTF.